Listed here are 5 T cell receptor beta chains from one sample, sequenced in a study of blood T cell repertoires in COVID-19. Only in-frame clones appear in the TCRdb table, and some are missing; sequencing was by immunoSEQ multiplex PCR. The sample has some 310,000 clones; over 85% are singletons. What was sequenced was PBMCs or T cells enriched from blood (not recorded which). These receptor sequences come from a woman aged 30 to 39 who had recovered from COVID-19.

The genes are TRBV27 and TRBJ1-4; D gene uncertain. CDR3 size: 13 residues. V gave up 5 bases and J gave up 7 bases, with 11 bases separating them. CDR1 MNHEY and CDR2 SMNVEV come from the germline V gene (reference sequence). In nucleotides, the CDR3 is TGTGCCAGCAGTAGGTTCTCGGGTGAAAAACTGTTTTTT. Its protein product is CASSRFSGEKLFF.

This chain uses TRBV24-1 with TRBJ2-3; TRBD1 matches at 7 bases. This CDR3 spans 16 amino acids. Germline V gene sequence: CDR1 KGHDR, CDR2 SFDVKD. Trimming took 3 bases from V and 2 from J; bases not matched to a gene: 7. CDR3 DNA sequence: TGTGCCACCAGTGATCCCGGGACAGACTTCACAGATACGCAGTATTTT. This encodes CATSDPGTDFTDTQYF.

The rearrangement joins TRBV12-3 or TRBV12-4 to TRBJ1-5; D remains ambiguous. This CDR3 has 12 amino acids. Trimming took off 6 bases at V and 3 bases at J, with 6 bases between the two ends. The CDR3 sequence: CASRFNNQPQHF. CDR3 sequence (DNA): TGTGCCAGCAGATTTAACAATCAGCCCCAGCATTTT.

The chain links TRBV14 to TRBJ2-1; 8 nucleotides agree with TRBD2. Germline V gene lookup returns CDR1 SGHDN and CDR2 FVKESK. This CDR3 spans 15 amino acids. V trimming: 4 bases; J trimming: 4 bases; junction bases outside the gene matches: 6. The CDR3: CASSLPGLGYNEQFF. The DNA for the CDR3 is TGTGCCAGCAGCCTACCGGGACTAGGTTACAATGAGCAGTTCTTC.

The V gene is TRBV18, the J gene TRBJ2-2; maybe TRBD1 (6 bases). The CDR3 has 15 amino acids. From germline, CDR1 is KGHSH and CDR2 LQKENI. Trimming shortened V by 4 bases and J by 7 bases, and 16 bases separated the two germline ends. CDR3: CASSRAQGTVGELFF. DNA of the CDR3: TGTGCCAGCTCACGAGCTCAGGGGACGGTCGGGGAGCTGTTTTTT.